Sequencing of this TCR beta chain was carried out in a study of blood T cell repertoires in COVID-19. TCRdb's table, derived via immunoSEQ multiplex PCR, lists solely in-frame clones and lacks some. The table has 150,000 to 200,000 clones, 70% to 90% seen once. The germline V gene has CDR1 LGHDT and CDR2 YNNKEL (reference sequence). The V gene end was trimmed by 4 bases and the J gene end by 6 bases; junction bases not matched to a gene: 9. This CDR3 is 14 amino acids long. This TCR was sampled from a man younger than 35 who had recovered from COVID-19. The genes are TRBV3-1 (or the pseudogene TRBV3-2) and TRBJ2-7; TRBD1 matches at 7 bases. The sequencing sample was made of peripheral blood. The chain's CDR3 is CASSRQGTQGEQYF. The CDR3 coding sequence is TGTGCCAGCAGCCGACAGGGAACTCAGGGCGAGCAGTACTTC.